Listed here are 32 T cell receptor beta chains from one sample, sequenced in a study of beta chain features in type 1 diabetes. Of the isolated RNA, all was reverse transcribed, and so the sequenced material was expressed TCRB transcripts. TCRdb keeps only in-frame clones here, not all; method: immunoSEQ multiplex PCR. The repertoire holds under 950,000 clones, with 15% to 20% as singletons. Sequenced sample: naive CD4+ T cells from blood. All receptors come from a woman aged 18-29 years in good health.

The chain combines TRBV7-2 with TRBJ2-7; 11 bases are shared with TRBD1. With 4 bases clipped from V and 4 bases from J, the junction kept 6 bases outside the gene matches. This CDR3 is 15 amino acids long. CDR1 and CDR2 (germline): SGHTA, FQGNSA. The CDR3 protein is CASSWDRGYGYEQYF. The CDR3 DNA follows: TGTGCCAGCAGCTGGGACAGGGGGTATGGATACGAGCAGTACTTC.

This chain connects TRBV11-3 to TRBJ2-2; TRBD1 matches at 7 bases. The length of the CDR3 is 14 residues. V lost 5 bases and J lost 5; bases outside the gene matches: 5. CDR1 and CDR2 (germline): SGHNT, YENEEA. CDR3 protein: CASSPQTGTGELFF. The CDR3, as DNA: TGTGCCAGCAGCCCTCAGACAGGGACCGGGGAGCTGTTTTTT.

Concerning this clone itself: The junction and the germline gene differ at one end; a read error may be behind it. The same CDR3 also results from other DNA sequences found in this sample. The chain combines TRBV7-9 with TRBJ2-3; D not certain. Germline V gene sequence: CDR1 SEHNR, CDR2 FQNEAQ (reference sequence). This CDR3 contains 12 residues. The CDR3 protein is CASTPWADTQYF. CDR3 nucleotide sequence: TGTGCCAGCACCCCGTGGGCAGATACGCAGTACTTT.

The sample holds a few counts of this clone. This chain uses TRBV7-2 with TRBJ2-1; D gene uncertain. V gave up 6 bases and J gave up 5 bases, with 14 bases separating them. Germline CDR1 is SGHTA and CDR2 is FQGNSA. This CDR3 has 14 residues. CDR3: CASRDRKADNEQFF. The CDR3 bases are TGTGCCAGCAGGGACCGAAAGGCCGACAATGAGCAGTTCTTC.

This clone was recorded a few times. The V call is TRBV6-1, the J call TRBJ2-7; D is unclear. Trimming pared 4 bases from V and 4 bases from J, leaving 14 bases between. CDR1 is MNHNS and CDR2 is SASEGT in the germline V gene. This CDR3 is built from 14 residues. CDR3 amino acids: CASSVLQSSYEQYF. The CDR3 DNA sequence: TGTGCCAGCAGTGTACTCCAGTCGTCTTACGAGCAGTACTTC.

This clone occurred a few times. The V gene is TRBV27, the J gene TRBJ2-7; TRBD1 is a possible D gene (6 bases). Germline V lookup: CDR1 MNHEY, CDR2 SMNVEV (reference sequence). V was cut by 2 bases and J by 4 bases, with 6 bases left in between. CDR3 length equals 12 residues. The CDR3: CASSLTGYEQYF. CDR3 bases: TGTGCCAGCAGTTTAACAGGGTACGAGCAGTACTTC.

The chain employs TRBV14 and TRBJ2-7, with 9 nucleotides matching TRBD1. V was pared by 4 bases and J by 3 bases, with 7 bases of the junction left unmatched. Germline V lookup: CDR1 SGHDN, CDR2 FVKESK. The CDR3 contains 15 residues. The CDR3 region has the DNA TGTGCCAGCAGCCCTCATATGACAGGGGGCTACGAGCAGTACTTC. Translating gives CASSPHMTGGYEQYF.

The chain couples TRBV4-1 to TRBJ2-1, with D perhaps matching TRBD1 or TRBD2 (5 bases each). Germline V CDR1 and CDR2: MGHRA, YSYEKL. The CDR3 totals 15 residues. V was clipped by 6 bases and J by 7 bases, with 19 bases between them. CDR3: CASSLGTKGFNEQFF. CDR3 nucleotides: TGCGCCAGCAGTCTCGGGACCAAGGGGTTTAATGAGCAGTTCTTC.

Only a few counts were recorded for this clone. This chain uses TRBV5-1 with TRBJ2-5, with D possibly TRBD2 on 6 matching bases. Trimming pared 3 bases from V and 5 bases from J, leaving 20 bases between. Germline CDR1 is SGHRS and CDR2 is YFSETQ. The CDR3 consists of 16 residues. CDR3 sequence (DNA): TGCGCCAGCAGCTCGGCTTCTGGAGGGTATAAGGAGACCCAGTACTTC. Encoded protein: CASSSASGGYKETQYF.

The CDR3 protein is CASSHGEQTQYF. In DNA form, the CDR3 reads TGTGCCAGCAGCCACGGCGAGCAGACCCAGTACTTC. V and J are TRBV7-2 and TRBJ2-5, with unresolved D. V dropped 5 bases and J dropped 6 bases, with 10 bases sitting between them. This CDR3 is built from 12 residues. Germline V gives CDR1 SGHTA, CDR2 FQGNSA.

This clone was detected only a few times. V usage is TRBV7-9 and J usage is TRBJ2-7; 11 bases align to TRBD2. V shed 2 bases, J shed 3 bases, and the junction held 3 bases outside the gene matches. The CDR3 is made up of 15 amino acids. Per the germline V gene, CDR1 is SEHNR and CDR2 is FQNEAQ (reference sequence). CDR3 DNA sequence: TGTGCCAGCAGCTTACAACTAGCGGGAGTCTACGAGCAGTACTTC. It yields the protein CASSLQLAGVYEQYF.

This clone was picked up a small number of times. The chain couples TRBV29-1 to TRBJ2-7; the D is unclear. The germline gives CDR1 SQVTM, CDR2 ANQGSEA. The CDR3 contains 14 residues. The V end lost 4 bases, the J end lost 0 bases, and 13 bases lay between the germline ends. The CDR3 nucleotides read TGCAGCGTTGGGGTTCAGGCCCGCTCCTACGAGCAGTACTTC. Protein product: CSVGVQARSYEQYF.

In this sample, this clone turned up a few times. The CDR3 DNA reads TGTGCCAGCAGCATGCTAGCGGCGAGCTCCTACGAGCAGTACTTC. It is translated as CASSMLAASSYEQYF. This sequence joins TRBV5-4 and TRBJ2-7, with 7 bases matching TRBD2. This CDR3 region has 15 residues. The V and J ends lost 4 bases and 0 bases, in that order; junction bases with no gene match: 7. Germline lookup yields CDR1 SGHNT and CDR2 YYREEE (reference sequence).

This clone was detected only a few times. The chain is built from TRBV27 and TRBJ1-5; D ambiguous. With 2 bases removed from V and 5 bases from J, the gap between germline ends came to 7 bases. The CDR3 totals 13 residues. CDR1 is MNHEY and CDR2 is SMNVEV in the germline V gene (reference sequence). CDR3: CASSLGWDQPQHF. For the CDR3, the DNA is TGTGCCAGCAGTTTAGGGTGGGATCAGCCCCAGCATTTT.

The chain carries TRBV18 and TRBJ2-7, with D perhaps matching TRBD1 (5 bases). Deletions cut 3 bases from V and 5 bases from J, with 29 bases between. Germline V gives CDR1 KGHSH, CDR2 LQKENI. The CDR3 totals 19 residues. The CDR3 DNA is TGTGCCAGCTCACCGGCGTACGGCATTGGCAGGACCACCAGGGACGAGCAGTACTTC. It encodes CASSPAYGIGRTTRDEQYF.

The chain has TRBV7-3 and TRBJ2-5, with 8 bases aligning to TRBD2. Germline CDR1 SGHTA, CDR2 FQGTGA. The CDR3 contains 15 residues. V lost 5 bases to trimming and J lost 5 bases; unmatched junction nucleotides: 10. CDR3 coding DNA: TGTGCCAGCAGCCCGGGTCTAGCGGGTGGGGAGACCCAGTACTTC. Amino acid sequence: CASSPGLAGGETQYF.

This clone appeared a few times. The sample carries other DNA sequences with the same CDR3. V and J are TRBV7-9 and TRBJ1-1; D call uncertain. Trimming took off 0 bases at V and 0 bases at J, with 5 bases between the two ends. This CDR3 spans 14 amino acids. Germline V gives CDR1 SEHNR, CDR2 FQNEAQ (reference sequence). CDR3: CASSLAAVNTEAFF. CDR3 DNA sequence: TGTGCCAGCAGCTTAGCCGCGGTGAACACTGAAGCTTTCTTT. The full variable domain, in which reference TRBV7-9 and TRBJ1-1 provide the parts outside the CDR3, is DTGVSQNPRHKITKRGQNVTFRCDPISEHNRLYWYRQTLGQGPEFLTYFQNEAQLEKSRLLSDRFSAERPKGSFSTLEIQRTEQGDSAMYLCASSLAAVNTEAFFGQGTRLTVV.

Only a few counts were recorded for this clone. V usage is TRBV28 and J usage is TRBJ2-7; D is tentatively TRBD1 or TRBD2 (5 bases each). Trimming stripped 3 bases from V and 2 bases from J, with 11 bases between. This CDR3 spans 14 amino acids. Germline V CDR1 and CDR2: MDHEN, SYDVKM. CDR3 DNA sequence: TGTGCCAGCAGTTTGGGGCTAGCTCCCTACGAGCAGTACTTC. It codes for CASSLGLAPYEQYF.

This clone was observed a handful of times. The chain uses TRBV18 and TRBJ2-1, with TRBD1 matching over 9 bases. The CDR3 loop spans 14 amino acids. J gave up 7 bases and V 3 bases, and 4 bases lay outside the gene matches. Germline V gene sequence: CDR1 KGHSH, CDR2 LQKENI. The CDR3 region has the DNA TGTGCCAGCTCACCGACAGGGGGTCGGAATGAGCAGTTCTTC. This encodes CASSPTGGRNEQFF.

This chain uses TRBV10-3 with TRBJ2-7; D unclear. The CDR3 consists of 12 residues. The germline V gene has CDR1 ENHRY and CDR2 SYGVKD. V lost 3 bases and J lost 6, with 9 bases in between. CDR3 loop: CAISDSSPEQYF. The CDR3 DNA reads as TGTGCCATCAGTGACAGCTCCCCCGAGCAGTACTTC.

In its sample, this clone was seen a few times. The genes are TRBV19 and TRBJ1-2; a possible D gene is TRBD1 (6 bases). The V end was cut by 7 bases, the J end by 6 bases, with 15 bases between. The CDR3 is 13 amino acids. Germline V gene lookup returns CDR1 LNHDA and CDR2 SQIVND (reference sequence). The CDR3 spells CASTPQGRDGYTF. CDR3 sequence (DNA): TGTGCCAGTACACCACAGGGCAGGGATGGCTACACCTTC.

This clone was found a few times. The genes are TRBV28 and TRBJ2-7; TRBD2 agrees at 9 bases. CDR1 is MDHEN and CDR2 is SYDVKM in the germline V gene. V lost 1 base, J lost 7 bases, and 8 bases stayed unmatched. The CDR3 spans 15 residues. Here the CDR3 reads CASSLSLAGVREQYF. CDR3 nucleotides: TGTGCCAGCAGTTTATCATTAGCGGGAGTCCGTGAGCAGTACTTC.

This clone came up a few times. The chain combines TRBV19 with TRBJ2-2; no clear D gene. The germline V gene has CDR1 LNHDA and CDR2 SQIVND (reference sequence). This CDR3 region has 13 residues. Trimming took off 7 bases at V and 2 bases at J, with 8 bases between the two ends. CDR3 in amino acids: CASMSENTGELFF. CDR3 bases: TGTGCCAGTATGTCAGAAAACACCGGGGAGCTGTTTTTT.

The rearrangement joins TRBV7-9 to TRBJ2-5; D may be TRBD2 (5 bases). The CDR3 is made up of 14 amino acids. Germline CDR1 reads SEHNR; CDR2 reads FQNEAQ (reference sequence). Trimming removed 5 bases from V and 5 bases from J, with 15 bases in between. The CDR3 DNA is TGTGCCAGCAGCCACGCGGGCGGGCAGGAGACCCAGTACTTC. This translates into CASSHAGGQETQYF.

This clone was seen only a few times. V gene TRBV28 combines with J gene TRBJ2-5; D possibly corresponds to TRBD1 (6 bases). With 7 bases removed from V and 1 base from J, the gap between germline ends came to 16 bases. Germline V lookup: CDR1 MDHEN, CDR2 SYDVKM. This CDR3 region has 15 residues. The CDR3 loop reads CASIPATGPQETQYF. The CDR3 coding sequence is TGTGCCAGCATTCCGGCGACAGGACCCCAAGAGACCCAGTACTTC.

This clone was recorded a few times. This chain connects TRBV18 to TRBJ1-1; 11 positions match TRBD1. Germline V lookup: CDR1 KGHSH, CDR2 LQKENI. The CDR3 is made up of 17 amino acids. V dropped 5 bases and J dropped 3; count of bases not matched to a gene: 11. In DNA form, the CDR3 reads TGTGCCAGCTCAACAACCGGGACAGGGGGATGGGACACTGAAGCTTTCTTT. Its protein is CASSTTGTGGWDTEAFF.

This clone was observed a handful of times. J is TRBJ1-1 and V is TRBV4-2, with D unclear. CDR3 size: 14 residues. The germline V gene encodes CDR1 LGHNA and CDR2 YNFKEQ. V was shortened by 2 bases and J by 5 bases, with 12 bases between the two germline ends. Here the CDR3 reads CASSQLGITTEAFF. DNA for the CDR3: TGTGCCAGCAGCCAACTGGGGATAACAACTGAAGCTTTCTTT.

This clone was picked up a small number of times. The chain employs TRBV5-1 and TRBJ2-7; TRBD2 aligns across 9 bases. CDR3 length equals 14 residues. The V gene's germline CDR1 is SGHRS and CDR2 YFSETQ. Unmatched junction bases numbered 4, after V lost 4 bases and J lost 2 bases. The chain's CDR3 is CASSPSGRTYEQYF. CDR3 nucleotide sequence: TGCGCCAGCAGCCCGAGCGGGAGGACCTACGAGCAGTACTTC.

With regard to this clone: A much larger clone sits a single nucleotide away, making a read error possible. The sample has other DNA sequences that encode this CDR3 too. The CDR3 nucleotides read TGTGCCAGCAGCCGGTCTGGGGCCAACGTCCTGACTTTC. This sequence encodes CASSRSGANVLTF. This rearrangement joins TRBV6-6 to TRBJ2-6; D gene unclear. Germline V lookup: CDR1 MNHNY, CDR2 SVGAGI (reference sequence). CDR3 length: 13 amino acids. V was cut by 6 bases and J by 1 base, with 4 bases left in between.

The chain combines TRBV28 with TRBJ2-7; D unresolved. The V end was cut by 8 bases, the J end by 3 bases, with 8 bases between. This CDR3 spans 11 amino acids. Looked up from germline, CDR1 is MDHEN and CDR2 is SYDVKM. The CDR3 region is CASQTFYEQYF. The CDR3 nucleotides read TGTGCCAGCCAAACATTCTACGAGCAGTACTTC. The full variable domain, with the rest looked up from reference TRBV28 and TRBJ2-7, is DVKVTQSSRYLVKRTGEKVFLECVQDMDHENMFWYRQDPGLGLRLIYFSYDVKMKEKGDIPEGYSVSREKKERFSLILESASTNQTSMYLCASQTFYEQYFGPGTRLTVT.

This clone was recorded a few times. The chain combines TRBV19 with TRBJ1-1; no reliable D call. The length of the CDR3 is 14 residues. Germline V lookup: CDR1 LNHDA, CDR2 SQIVND (reference sequence). V lost 7 bases, J lost 1 base, and 13 bases lay in between. Written as DNA, the CDR3 is TGTGCCAGTATAACGCATGGGCCGAACACTGAAGCTTTCTTT. It is translated as CASITHGPNTEAFF.

The V gene is TRBV28, the J gene TRBJ1-1; D might be TRBD1 (6 bases). The CDR3 spans 13 residues. The germline gives CDR1 MDHEN, CDR2 SYDVKM. Trimming removed 5 bases from V and 8 bases from J, with 15 bases in between. In DNA form, the CDR3 reads TGTGCCAGCAGTATCGGGACACCCTACGAAGCTTTCTTT. This encodes CASSIGTPYEAFF.